The entry below describes one T cell receptor beta chain. The entry originates in a study of T cell responses to AZD1222 COVID-19 vaccine. The assay was immunoSEQ multiplex PCR, and TCRdb's table has in-frame clones only and misses some. The repertoire holds around 120,000 clones, roughly 91% seen once, with about 1.2% in the top ten. With 3 bases removed from V and 1 base from J, the gap between germline ends came to 6 bases. This CDR3 has 13 residues. Sequencing used peripheral blood, obtained on day 0 of AZD1222 vaccination. This receptor was obtained from an adult in good health. The V call is TRBV12-3 or TRBV12-4, the J call TRBJ1-2; D gene ambiguous. CDR3 nucleotide sequence: TGTGCCAGCAGTTTCCGGGTTAACTATGGCTACACCTTC. This translates into CASSFRVNYGYTF.